Below are 5 T cell receptor beta chains sequenced from a single sample in a study of CD8 T cells in Susac syndrome (dated by TCRdb to between 2017 and 2020). The library was produced with the immunoSEQ multiplex PCR assay. RNA was extracted using the RNeasy kit, and roughly 0.5 to 1 microgram was reverse transcribed with random hexamers. TCRdb reran the public reads through fastp at Q25 and MiXCR, keeping productive beta chains. All rows with the same CDR3 protein become a single entry with the most common DNA and genes. Present in this sample are approximately 26,000 distinct CDR3 sequences, around 95% of which were seen just once. In total, the top ten clones hold around 0.27% of the sample. The sample was CD8+ T cells from PBMCs. These receptors all stem from a human donor in good health.

The rearrangement links TRBV29-1 to TRBJ2-3, with D perhaps matching TRBD1 (5 bases). Deletions cut 1 base from V and 2 bases from J, with 16 bases between. The CDR3 has 16 amino acids. Germline CDR1 SQVTM, CDR2 ANQGSEA. DNA of the CDR3: TGCAGCGTTGAAGGGAAGGGGTTACCTTTCACAGATACGCAGTATTTT. Translated: CSVEGKGLPFTDTQYF.

This chain links TRBV29-1 with TRBJ2-2; D is perhaps TRBD1 or TRBD2 (6 bases each). Germline V lookup: CDR1 SQVTM, CDR2 ANQGSEA. This CDR3 comprises 14 residues. Trimming removed 5 bases at V and 1 base at J, with 11 bases between. The CDR3, as DNA: TGCAGCGTTCCTAGGGGGGAGAACACCGGGGAGCTGTTTTTT. It is translated as CSVPRGENTGELFF.

This clonotype was observed once. The chain joins TRBV9 to TRBJ2-7, with TRBD2 identical over 12 bases. Germline CDR1 reads SGDLS; CDR2 reads YYNGEE. V was clipped by 4 bases and J by 0 bases; unmatched bases: 2. The CDR3 has 15 residues. This CDR3 reads CASSPSGGASYEQYF. The CDR3 DNA is TGTGCCAGCAGCCCTAGCGGGGGGGCCTCCTACGAGCAGTACTTC.

J is TRBJ2-7 and V is TRBV5-1; unclear D gene. This CDR3 has 15 residues. CDR1 is SGHRS and CDR2 is YFSETQ in the germline V gene. The germline V and J ends were trimmed by 2 bases and 2 bases, with 14 bases remaining between them. This chain's CDR3 is CASSLNQVEAYEQYF. CDR3 nucleotide sequence: TGCGCCAGCAGCTTAAATCAGGTTGAAGCCTACGAGCAGTACTTC.

The chain carries TRBV4-3 and TRBJ2-1, with TRBD1 matching over 11 bases. Germline-derived CDR1 and CDR2 are LGHNA and YSLEER. V was clipped by 6 bases and J by 8 bases; unmatched bases: 9. This CDR3 comprises 15 residues. CDR3 region: CASSRGTGGLDEQFF. The DNA for the CDR3 is TGCGCCAGCAGTAGGGGGACAGGGGGTCTCGATGAGCAGTTCTTC.